This T cell receptor beta chain was sequenced in a study of blood T cell repertoires in COVID-19. Study as a whole: Italy, Spain and the United States were the sources of the convalescent and acute COVID-19 samples.

Germline loops: CDR1 MDHEN, CDR2 SYDVKM. The length of the CDR3 is 13 residues. V lost 6 bases, J lost 3 bases, and 9 bases lay in between. Followed over time, Seattle patients had been enrolled while infection was active. Under the authors' procedure: It was from reference gene primer amplification that nucleated cell counts were estimated. Profiled with immunoSEQ multiplex PCR; TCRdb holds only in-frame clones, not every one. That table supplies the V and J calls and clone size; D and trimming were determined from the DNA. The repertoire includes around 93,000 clones, 80% to 95% of them detected once, and 6.5% to 8% sits in the top ten.

The sample was peripheral blood. The chain carries TRBV28 and TRBJ1-5; D is uncertain. The TCR sequence derives from a man between 18 and 35 years old with COVID-19, enrolled during active disease. Written as DNA, the CDR3 is TGTGCCAGCAGCCCCCGGGTCAATCAGCCCCAGCATTTT. The encoded protein is CASSPRVNQPQHF.